A selection of T cell receptor beta chains follows, all from one sample in a study of breast tumors, draining lymph nodes, adjacent tissues. TCRdb independently ran MiXCR on the multiplex PCR reads; one entry per CDR3 protein. Here the sample spans approximately 100,000 distinct CDR3 sequences, around 20% being singletons. The sequenced material came from axillary lymph node tissue. The source of these receptors is a female donor with breast cancer. Some clones in this sample may be carry-over from other donors' samples. Both conserved end residues are part of each CDR3. The D gene is left open where the match is weak. The size field is filled for only some rows; it gives once, few, many or a size class.

>TRBJ2-1|NA|TRBV6-1|many
CASSESGYNNEQFF
TGTGCCAGCAGTGAGTCGGGATACAACAATGAGCAGTTCTTC
>TRBJ2-1|NA|TRBV5-8|many
CASSLLGEGYFF
TGTGCCAGCAGCTTGCTAGGCGAGGGGTACTTCTTC
>TRBJ1-6|TRBD1|TRBV6-7|NA
CASSYSTGVSDNSPLHF
TGTGCCAGCAGTTACTCTACAGGGGTTAGCGATAATTCACCCCTCCACTTC
>TRBJ2-2|NA|TRBV7-9|many
CASSGAGPTGELFF
TGTGCCAGCAGCGGCGCGGGGCCCACCGGGGAGCTGTTTTTT
>TRBJ2-1|TRBD2|TRBV6-1|many
CASSFGLAGGNEQFF
TGTGCCAGCAGTTTCGGACTAGCGGGAGGAAATGAGCAGTTCTTC
>TRBJ1-3|NA|TRBV6-1|many
CASSEHAGNTIYF
TGTGCCAGCAGCGAACACGCTGGAAACACCATATATTTT
>TRBJ2-3|NA|TRBV7-8|many
CASSLSGNRVADTQYF
TGTGCCAGCAGCTTATCAGGGAACAGGGTAGCAGATACGCAGTATTTT
>TRBJ2-3|NA|TRBV5-6|many
CASSLGLTDTQYF
TGTGCCAGCAGCCTAGGCCTCACAGATACGCAGTATTTT
>TRBJ2-1|TRBD1|TRBV7-9|many
CASSLIGTDNEQFF
TGTGCCAGCAGCTTAATCGGGACAGACAATGAGCAGTTCTTC
>TRBJ2-5|NA|TRBV5-6|many
CASSVGGTAYETQYF
TGTGCCAGCAGCGTCGGCGGGACAGCTTATGAGACCCAGTACTTC
>TRBJ2-5|TRBD2|TRBV6-5|many
CASSYSFSGGQETQYF
TGTGCCAGCAGTTACTCGTTTAGCGGGGGACAAGAGACCCAGTACTTC
>TRBJ2-1|TRBD2|TRBV16|many
CASTRLALSYNEQFF
TGTGCCAGCACCCGACTAGCGTTATCCTACAATGAGCAGTTCTTC
>TRBJ1-2|NA|TRBV9|many
CASSGQRGANGYTF
TGTGCCAGCTCCGGGCAGCGGGGGGCAAATGGCTACACCTTC
>TRBJ2-7|TRBD1|TRBV2|many
CASTWQGAYEQYF
TGTGCCAGCACGTGGCAGGGGGCCTACGAGCAGTACTTC
>TRBJ1-5|NA|TRBV20-1|many
CSASSYPTAVGQPQHF
TGCAGTGCTAGTTCGTATCCGACTGCCGTAGGGCAGCCCCAGCATTTT
>TRBJ2-5|NA|TRBV20-1|many
CSARGSNLDPQYF
TGCAGTGCTAGAGGCTCCAATCTGGATCCCCAGTACTTC
>TRBJ2-3|TRBD2|TRBV5-4|many
CASRPGLAGSMHSTDTQYF
TGTGCCAGCAGGCCGGGGCTAGCGGGCTCCATGCATAGCACAGATACGCAGTATTTT
>TRBJ2-5|TRBD2|TRBV4-2|many
CASSQEGLAGHETQYF
TGTGCCAGCAGCCAAGAGGGACTAGCGGGCCACGAGACCCAGTACTTC
>TRBJ2-7|NA|TRBV10-1|many
CASSDRSDYEQYF
TGCGCCAGCAGCGACAGGTCAGACTACGAGCAGTACTTC
>TRBJ2-4|TRBD2|TRBV9|NA
CASSPGGAKGDIQYF
TGTGCCAGCAGCCCCGGGGGGGCTAAGGGAGACATTCAGTACTTC
>TRBJ2-5|NA|TRBV5-4|NA
CASSLGPGEVWSETQYF
TGTGCCAGCAGCTTGGGCCCAGGGGAAGTGTGGTCAGAGACCCAGTACTTC
>TRBJ2-1|TRBD2|TRBV9|NA
CASGPSGGRSYNEQLF
TGTGCCAGCGGCCCATCGGGGGGGCGTAGCTACAATGAGCAGCTCTTC
>TRBJ1-2|NA|TRBV27|many
CASSLSTGVLGGYTF
TGTGCCAGCAGTTTATCGACCGGGGTGTTGGGCGGCTACACCTTC
>TRBJ2-7|TRBD1|TRBV5-8|many
CASSPDRRLYEQYF
TGTGCCAGCAGCCCGGACAGGCGACTCTACGAGCAGTACTTC
>TRBJ1-4|NA|TRBV29-1|many
CSVRDINEKLFF
TGCAGCGTACGGGACATTAATGAAAAACTGTTTTTT
>TRBJ2-5|TRBD1|TRBV5-6|NA
CASSNPTGGQETQYF
TGTGCCAGCAGCAACCCCACAGGGGGCCAAGAGACCCAGTACTTC
>TRBJ2-1|NA|TRBV30|few
CAWSPQPLNGEQFF
TGTGCCTGGAGCCCCCAACCTTTAAATGGTGAGCAGTTCTTC
>TRBJ2-2|NA|TRBV3-1|NA
CASMGQGGPGELFF
TGTGCCAGCATGGGGCAGGGTGGGCCCGGGGAGCTGTTTTTT
>TRBJ2-1|TRBD1|TRBV19|many
CASSMRGQGMYNEQFF
TGTGCCAGTAGTATGCGGGGACAGGGGATGTACAATGAGCAGTTCTTC
>TRBJ2-5|NA|TRBV5-6|NA
CASRLWGGRETQYF
TGTGCCAGCAGATTGTGGGGGGGCAGAGAGACCCAGTACTTC
>TRBJ2-7|NA|TRBV5-6|many
CASSQTQGPRVYEQYF
TGTGCCAGCAGCCAGACACAGGGTCCAAGAGTCTACGAGCAGTACTTC
>TRBJ2-4|TRBD2|TRBV6-1|NA
CASFGLAEDIQYF
TGTGCCAGCTTCGGTCTAGCGGAAGACATTCAGTACTTC
>TRBJ1-2|NA|TRBV19|many
CATAGATIYGYTF
TGTGCCACCGCAGGGGCGACTATCTATGGCTACACCTTC
>TRBJ1-4|NA|TRBV6-1|NA
CASSETKEKLFF
TGTGCCAGCAGTGAAACGAAGGAAAAACTGTTTTTT
>TRBJ2-2|NA|TRBV9|many
CASSVGWGGELFF
TGTGCCAGCAGCGTAGGATGGGGCGGGGAGCTGTTTTTT
>TRBJ2-5|NA|TRBV2|many
CASSGNKQETQYF
TGTGCCAGCAGTGGAAACAAGCAAGAGACCCAGTACTTC
>TRBJ2-4|NA|TRBV19|NA
CASTTTGLAKNIQYF
TGTGCCAGTACCACTACAGGGCTCGCCAAAAACATTCAGTACTTC
>TRBJ1-4|TRBD1|TRBV28|NA
CASSSPGQGWTNEKLFF
TGTGCCAGCAGTTCGCCGGGACAGGGGTGGACTAATGAAAAACTGTTTTTT
>TRBJ2-1|NA|TRBV9|many
CASSVEDEQFF
TGTGCCAGCAGCGTAGAGGATGAGCAGTTCTTC
>TRBJ2-3|NA|TRBV11-3|many
CASSLGGQGADTQYF
TGTGCCAGCAGCTTAGGGGGGCAGGGCGCAGATACGCAGTATTTT
>TRBJ2-1|NA|TRBV11-3|many
CASSLDRGAARSYNEQFF
TGTGCCAGCAGCTTAGATCGGGGAGCGGCGCGCTCCTACAATGAGCAGTTCTTC
>TRBJ1-2|TRBD1|TRBV24-1|many
CATSDFRTGGKGYGYTF
TGTGCCACCAGTGATTTCCGGACAGGGGGCAAAGGCTATGGCTACACCTTC
>TRBJ2-7|NA|TRBV4-1|many
CASSLGQSYEQYF
TGCGCCAGCAGCCTTGGACAGAGCTACGAGCAGTACTTC
>TRBJ2-7|NA|TRBV28|few
CASSPLWGEQYF
TGTGCCAGCAGCCCTCTTTGGGGCGAGCAGTACTTC
>TRBJ2-5|NA|TRBV15|many
CATSREYGETQYF
TGTGCCACCAGCAGAGAATACGGCGAGACCCAGTACTTC
>TRBJ1-4|NA|TRBV14|many
CASSPIAGSNEKLFF
TGTGCCAGCAGCCCCATTGCGGGTTCGAATGAAAAACTGTTTTTT
>TRBJ2-2|NA|TRBV20-1|many
CSARPISLGPNTGELFF
TGCAGTGCTAGACCCATCTCGTTGGGCCCGAACACCGGGGAGCTGTTTTTT
>TRBJ2-3|NA|TRBV25-1|many
CASSDSQGNTDTQYF
TGTGCCAGCAGTGATTCACAGGGTAACACAGATACGCAGTATTTT
>TRBJ1-1|NA|TRBV7-6|few
CASSLVLNPEAFF
TGTGCCAGCAGCTTAGTTCTGAACCCTGAAGCTTTCTTT
>TRBJ1-5|NA|TRBV7-3|NA
CASSPGPGQPQHF
TGTGCCAGCAGCCCAGGCCCAGGACAGCCCCAGCATTTT
>TRBJ1-4|NA|TRBV9|NA
CASSVSVNGEKLFF
TGTGCCAGCAGCGTATCCGTGAACGGTGAAAAACTGTTTTTT
>TRBJ1-2|NA|TRBV6-1|many
CASRRGQRREGYTF
TGTGCCAGCAGAAGAGGACAGAGACGGGAAGGCTACACCTTC
>TRBJ1-5|NA|TRBV19|many
CASVGSVVYNQPQHF
TGTGCCAGTGTTGGTTCCGTGGTGTACAATCAGCCCCAGCATTTT
>TRBJ2-3|NA|TRBV12-5|many
CASGTGGGAGTQYF
TGTGCTAGTGGTACGGGGGGCGGTGCAGGTACGCAGTATTTT
>TRBJ1-4|NA|TRBV9|many
CASSVEGRGEKLFF
TGTGCCAGCAGCGTAGAGGGGCGTGGTGAAAAACTGTTTTTT